The 25 T cell receptor beta chains below all came from one sample that was sequenced in a study of shared clonotypes between healthy human individuals (dated by TCRdb to the early 2020s). The method was the immunoSEQ multiplex PCR assay. Sourced from immuneACCESS, this table was stored by TCRdb with only in-frame sequences that have V and J called. A share of the clones is absent; for the studies checked, an unresolved V gene accounts for under half, and the remainder has no known explanation. The sample table records 950,000 to 1,100,000 clones; around 75% of these occur just once. The ten largest clones represent 1.5% of the sample. The specimen was memory CD4+ T cells sorted from blood. The label giving this sample's cell subset or site can be read as: CD45RA-negative fraction. These receptors originate from a man aged 18 to 30 in good health.

The chain uses TRBV27 and TRBJ1-1; tentatively, D is TRBD1 (6 bases). The CDR3 loop spans 15 amino acids. V dropped 2 bases and J dropped 0 bases, with 10 bases sitting between them. Germline loops: CDR1 MNHEY, CDR2 SMNVEV (reference sequence). The CDR3 is CASSLGGSLNTEAFF. The CDR3, as DNA: TGTGCCAGCAGTTTAGGGGGCAGCTTGAACACTGAAGCTTTCTTT.

The chain carries TRBV27 and TRBJ2-1; 10 bases map to TRBD1. V was pared by 6 bases and J by 8 bases, with 7 bases of the junction left unmatched. This CDR3 is built from 14 residues. The germline V gene encodes CDR1 MNHEY and CDR2 SMNVEV (reference sequence). The DNA for the CDR3 is TGTGCCAGCAGCCAGGACAGGGGGAATGATGAGCAGTTCTTC. Its protein is CASSQDRGNDEQFF.

The chain recombines TRBV11-2 with TRBJ2-3; no clear D. V lost 5 bases and J lost 1, with 13 bases in between. The germline CDR1 and CDR2 sequences are SGHAT and FQNNGV. The CDR3 runs to 15 residues. In nucleotides, the CDR3 is TGTGCCAGCAGCAGAAGCACGCGAGGCACAGATACGCAGTATTTT. Translating it yields CASSRSTRGTDTQYF.

This clone was counted between two and nine times. The V and J genes are TRBV6-5 and TRBJ1-5, with a possible D match to TRBD1 (5 bases). CDR3 size: 13 residues. Germline CDR1 and CDR2: MNHEY and SVGAGI. Trimming cost V 5 bases and J 5 bases, with 10 bases left between them. The CDR3 loop reads CASSLGTDQPQHF. In nucleotides, the CDR3 is TGTGCCAGCAGTCTAGGGACTGATCAGCCCCAGCATTTT.

The chain links TRBV9 to TRBJ1-3, with D possibly being TRBD1 (6 bases). Trimming removed 0 bases from V and 7 bases from J, with 8 bases in between. Germline CDR1 and CDR2: SGDLS and YYNGEE. The CDR3 is made up of 13 amino acids. CDR3 sequence: CASSVEQGNTIYF. For the CDR3, the DNA is TGTGCCAGCAGCGTAGAGCAGGGGAACACCATATATTTT.

This clone was recorded once. V and J are TRBV5-4 and TRBJ2-3, with 9 bases aligning to TRBD2. CDR1 SGHNT and CDR2 YYREEE come from the germline V gene (reference sequence). This CDR3 contains 16 residues. With 3 bases clipped from V and 4 bases from J, the junction kept 9 bases outside the gene matches. The CDR3 reads CASSYGGGRGADTQYF. The CDR3 DNA reads as TGTGCCAGCAGCTATGGAGGCGGGAGGGGGGCAGATACGCAGTATTTT.

The chain combines TRBV5-4 with TRBJ1-6; no reliable D call. The V gene's germline CDR1 is SGHNT and CDR2 YYREEE (reference sequence). Trimming removed 1 base from V and 7 bases from J, with 6 bases in between. The length of the CDR3 is 13 residues. The CDR3 sequence: CASSLQENSPLHF. The CDR3 region has the DNA TGTGCCAGCAGCTTGCAGGAAAATTCACCCCTCCACTTT. The full variable domain, its missing parts supplied by reference TRBV5-4 and TRBJ1-6, is ETGVTQSPTHLIKTRGQQVTLRCSSQSGHNTVSWYQQALGQGPQFIFQYYREEENGRGNFPPRFSGLQFPNYSSELNVNALELDDSALYLCASSLQENSPLHFGNGTRLTVT.

There are a few counts of this clone. The CDR3: CASSGSLIEQYF. CDR3 coding DNA: TGCGCCAGCAGCGGGAGTCTAATAGAGCAGTACTTC. The gene calls are TRBV10-2 and TRBJ2-7; D is possibly TRBD2 (6 bases). Germline V gives CDR1 WSHSY, CDR2 SAAADI. Trimming cost V 6 bases and J 7 bases, with 13 bases left between them. The CDR3 has 12 amino acids.

The rearrangement uses TRBV5-1 and TRBJ2-5, with D perhaps TRBD1 (5 bases). Trimming took 5 bases from V and 3 from J, leaving 11 bases between them. CDR1 is SGHRS, CDR2 YFSETQ, per germline. CDR3 length equals 13 residues. DNA for the CDR3: TGCGCCAGCAGGATAGTAGGGGAAGAGACCCAGTACTTC. Its translation is CASRIVGEETQYF.

The chain carries TRBV4-1 and TRBJ2-5; a possible D gene is TRBD2 (5 bases). CDR3 length: 16 amino acids. V lost 3 bases and J 0 bases, leaving 14 bases between the germline ends. CDR1 is MGHRA, CDR2 YSYEKL, per germline. CDR3 region: CASSHVDSPYQETQYF. CDR3 bases: TGCGCCAGCAGCCATGTGGACTCCCCGTACCAAGAGACCCAGTACTTC.

This clone was observed a few times. V usage is TRBV5-1 and J usage is TRBJ2-5; no reliable D call. The germline V gene encodes CDR1 SGHRS and CDR2 YFSETQ. The V end was cut by 1 base, the J end by 5 bases, with 9 bases between. The length of the CDR3 is 13 residues. The CDR3 DNA reads TGCGCCAGCAGCTTGCAATTATTGGAGACCCAGTACTTC. It yields the protein CASSLQLLETQYF. The variable domain in full, completed from reference TRBV5-1 and TRBJ2-5, reads KAGVTQTPRYLIKTRGQQVTLSCSPISGHRSVSWYQQTPGQGLQFLFEYFSETQRNKGNFPGRFSGRQFSNSRSEMNVSTLELGDSALYLCASSLQLLETQYFGPGTRLLVL.

A single count supports this clone. The V and J genes are TRBV11-2 and TRBJ1-2; possible D gene TRBD1, 6 bases. Germline assignment: CDR1 SGHAT and CDR2 FQNNGV. This CDR3 contains 13 residues. V was cut by 5 bases and J by 7 bases, with 14 bases left in between. For the CDR3, the DNA is TGTGCCAGCAGCACAGATGTGGGGGCTGGCTACACCTTC. Its protein is CASSTDVGAGYTF.

Details on this clone: A read error is possible here, since a much larger clone lies one base away. Within the sample, other DNA sequences also encode this same CDR3. The genes are TRBV6-1 and TRBJ1-6, with D unclear. Trimming left V 3 bases short and J 7 bases short, with 10 bases between. This CDR3 has 14 amino acids. The germline V gene has CDR1 MNHNS and CDR2 SASEGT. The CDR3 nucleotides read TGTGCCAGCAGTGAGATCGCCGGAAATTCACCCCTCCACTTT. Its translation is CASSEIAGNSPLHF.

V gene TRBV19 combines with J gene TRBJ2-1, with D possibly matching TRBD2 (6 bases). The CDR3 totals 14 residues. CDR1 LNHDA and CDR2 SQIVND come from the germline V gene (reference sequence). Trimming cost V 3 bases and J 3 bases, with 9 bases left between them. The CDR3 loop reads CASSMGLLYNEQFF. Written as DNA, the CDR3 is TGTGCCAGTAGTATGGGACTGCTCTACAATGAGCAGTTCTTC.

This chain uses TRBV7-2 with TRBJ2-7, with 10 bases that match TRBD2. The J segment lost 4 bases and the V segment lost 0 bases, leaving 3 bases of the junction unmatched. This CDR3 comprises 15 residues. Germline lookup yields CDR1 SGHTA and CDR2 FQGNSA. CDR3 DNA sequence: TGTGCCAGCAGCTTAGCCCAGGGACTAGCGTACGAGCAGTACTTC. Its translation: CASSLAQGLAYEQYF.

The rearrangement links TRBV2 to TRBJ1-5; TRBD1 agrees at 8 bases. CDR3 length: 15 amino acids. In germline, CDR1 is SNHLY, CDR2 FYNNEI. V was clipped by 10 bases and J by 2 bases; unmatched bases: 10. This CDR3 is CATATGVVGNQPQHF. CDR3 sequence (DNA): TGTGCCACGGCGACAGGGGTTGTGGGCAATCAGCCCCAGCATTTT.

The V call is TRBV5-5, the J call TRBJ1-3; D unresolved. Deletions cut 6 bases from V and 0 bases from J, with 13 bases between. From germline, CDR1 is SGHKS and CDR2 YYEKEE (reference sequence). This CDR3 is built from 15 residues. The DNA of the CDR3 is TGTGCCAGCAACCCGGGGAGTACCTCTGGAAACACCATATATTTT. Translated, it gives CASNPGSTSGNTIYF.

The rearrangement links TRBV7-2 to TRBJ2-2; TRBD2 agrees at 11 bases. The CDR3 is 17 residues long. V dropped 1 base and J dropped 7; count of bases not matched to a gene: 8. Germline V CDR1 and CDR2: SGHTA, FQGNSA. CDR3 bases: TGTGCCAGCAGCTTAGTGTTGCTAGCGGGAGGAGACGGGGAGCTGTTTTTT. Residues: CASSLVLLAGGDGELFF.

This chain uses TRBV5-6 with TRBJ1-1, with a possible D match to TRBD1 (6 bases). Trimming left V 2 bases short and J 4 bases short, with 9 bases between. CDR1 is SGHDT, CDR2 YYEEEE, per germline. This CDR3 is 13 amino acids long. CDR3 nucleotides: TGTGCCAGCAGCTTTCTCAGGGGCACTGAAGCTTTCTTT. This encodes CASSFLRGTEAFF. Looking up the rest from reference TRBV5-6 and TRBJ1-1 gives the full variable domain: DAGVTQSPTHLIKTRGQQVTLRCSPKSGHDTVSWYQQALGQGPQFIFQYYEEEERQRGNFPDRFSGHQFPNYSSELNVNALLLGDSALYLCASSFLRGTEAFFGQGTRLTVV.

This clone was detected a few times. J is TRBJ2-3 and V is TRBV18; 8 nucleotides match TRBD2. The CDR3 sequence is 16 residues long. V lost 4 bases and J lost 0; bases outside the gene matches: 6. The germline V gene has CDR1 KGHSH and CDR2 LQKENI. The chain's CDR3 is CASSQSGRASTDTQYF. The CDR3 DNA sequence: TGTGCCAGCTCACAATCCGGGAGGGCTAGCACAGATACGCAGTATTTT.

Regarding this clone: Other DNA sequences in the same sample also yield this CDR3. The chain joins TRBV2 to TRBJ2-3, with TRBD1 matching 7 bases. Germline V gene sequence: CDR1 SNHLY, CDR2 FYNNEI. This CDR3 spans 15 amino acids. V dropped 3 bases and J dropped 0; count of bases not matched to a gene: 3. As DNA, the CDR3 is TGTGCCAGCAGTGATAGGGGGCGTAGCACAGATACGCAGTATTTT. This encodes CASSDRGRSTDTQYF. The variable domain in full, with the rest retrieved from reference TRBV2 and TRBJ2-3, is EPEVTQTPSHQVTQMGQEVILRCVPISNHLYFYWYRQILGQKVEFLVSFYNNEISEKSEIFDDQFSVERPDGSNFTLKIRSTKLEDSAMYFCASSDRGRSTDTQYFGPGTRLTVL.

This chain links TRBV14 with TRBJ1-4, with a possible D match to TRBD1 (5 bases). This CDR3 is built from 14 residues. Trimming stripped 4 bases from V and 6 bases from J, with 12 bases between. Germline V gene lookup returns CDR1 SGHDN and CDR2 FVKESK. The CDR3 nucleotides are TGTGCCAGCAGCCTCAGGGAGGTGCATGAAAAACTGTTTTTT. Protein: CASSLREVHEKLFF.

CDR3 region: CASSLTGFYEQYF. The CDR3 DNA sequence: TGTGCCAGCAGCTTAACCGGGTTCTACGAGCAGTACTTC. The chain is built from TRBV11-2 and TRBJ2-7; no clear D gene. The germline V gene has CDR1 SGHAT and CDR2 FQNNGV. The V end lost 2 bases, the J end lost 3 bases, and 8 bases lay between the germline ends. CDR3 length: 13 residues.

This rearrangement joins TRBV7-2 to TRBJ1-4; D remains ambiguous. This CDR3 spans 15 amino acids. V was pared by 5 bases and J by 8 bases, with 18 bases between. Germline V gene data show CDR1 as SGHTA and CDR2 as FQGNSA. CDR3: CASSRRGSREEKLFF. CDR3 coding DNA: TGTGCCAGCAGCCGCCGGGGTAGTAGGGAAGAAAAACTGTTTTTT.

This clone was picked up one time. The J gene is TRBJ1-3, the V gene TRBV2; TRBD1 is a possible D gene (6 bases). Germline CDR1 SNHLY, CDR2 FYNNEI. Trimming took off 4 bases at V and 2 bases at J, with 12 bases between the two ends. The CDR3 spans 15 residues. CDR3 nucleotides: TGTGCCAGCAGTGGCCGGGGACAAGCTGGAAACACCATATATTTT. As protein: CASSGRGQAGNTIYF.